This paragraph reports one T cell receptor (beta chain). Its antigen is not known. The sample comes from a study of T cells expressing NK-cell markers. For the study at large: Seven of the eight sequenced donors were classified as HCMV-seropositive, and one was classified as seronegative. Study-wide results and limits: Once again these clonotypes came out on top in the CD3+CD56-NKG2C+ fraction of several donors. What remained unclear was the HCMV specificity of expanded NKG2C+ T cell clones.

Scientists made TCR beta cDNA using 5'RACE template switching with UMIs. One entry per CDR3 protein, without DNA, is what TCRdb gives after re-calling the 5' RACE reads. The sample holds some 600,000 distinct CDR3 sequences. Sample: blood T cells: a sorted CD56 or NKG2C T cell subset, CD4+ or CD8+ T cells, or bulk PBMC T cells (not recorded which). The source is a man aged 18 to 30 in good health.

The CDR3 spells CSAIARGLAGVTDTQYF. This chain joins TRBV20-1 and TRBJ2-3; TCRdb's D gene call, TRBD2, goes unchecked for lack of DNA. The CDR3 runs to 17 residues. Germline V gene data show CDR1 as DFQATT and CDR2 as SNEGSKA (reference sequence).